One sample yielded the 3 T cell receptor beta chains listed below, sequenced in a study of CD8 T cells in ankylosing spondylitis. One entry per CDR3 protein results from TCRdb running MiXCR on the 5' RACE reads. Of around 88,000 distinct CDR3 sequences listed, 7.5% to 9% are singletons. Sequences were obtained from blood, either unsorted or a sorted T cell fraction (not recorded which). These receptors all come from a male donor with ankylosing spondylitis or in good health (not recorded which).

With respect to this clonotype: A much larger clone differs from this one at a single base, so this may be a read error. The chain has TRBV11-2 and TRBJ2-3; no clear D gene. The CDR3 covers 12 residues. Germline lookup yields CDR1 SGHAT and CDR2 FQNNGV. V shed 4 bases and J shed 4 bases, with 6 bases lying between them. This chain's CDR3 is CASSYTADTQYF. The CDR3 coding sequence is TGTGCCAGCAGCTACACAGCAGATACGCAGTATTTT.

This clonotype was counted at least ten times. The CDR3, as DNA: TGCAGCGGAACAGGGAGGAACACTGAAGCTTTCTTT. Its protein product is CSGTGRNTEAFF. The chain links TRBV29-1 to TRBJ1-1; possible D gene TRBD1, 6 bases. This CDR3 is built from 12 residues. V was cut by 7 bases and J by 1 base, with 10 bases left in between. Looked up from germline, CDR1 is SQVTM and CDR2 is ANQGSEA.

The chain couples TRBV3-1 to TRBJ1-4; 8 nucleotides line up with TRBD1. Per germline, CDR1 LGHDT and CDR2 YNNKEL (reference sequence). The trim removed 4 bases at V and 2 bases at J, leaving 9 bases unmatched. The CDR3 length is 17 residues. DNA of the CDR3: TGTGCCAGCAGCCCTCGAGACAGGGGCGCGACTAATGAAAAACTGTTTTTT. Its protein product is CASSPRDRGATNEKLFF.